Only one count was recorded for the clone carrying this T cell receptor beta chain. Synthesis of TCR beta cDNA was carried out from around 500 ng total RNA with a constant-region primer. ARM-PCR was slightly modified, and three nested multiplex PCR rounds with it gave rise to the TCR beta libraries. Primers for the first two PCR rounds were TRBV1-TRBV30 forward primers and a C-beta reverse primer (about 9 cycles per round). TCRdb itself ran the multiplex PCR reads through MiXCR, one entry per CDR3 protein. The repertoire includes some 20,000 distinct CDR3 sequences, roughly 80% of them detected once, and over 30% sits in the top ten. These data originate in a study of tumor-infiltrating lymphocytes in primary liver carcinoma. Study-wide background: Patients, male and female, were 30 to 69 years old.

The J segment lost 6 bases and the V segment lost 0 bases, leaving 5 bases of the junction unmatched. In germline, CDR1 is SGHAT, CDR2 FQNNGV. There are 15 residues in the CDR3. Taking 20-30 mg of unsorted bulk tissue, the authors co-extracted RNA and DNA. Material: liver tumor tissue from sampling region 4. Subset of the sample: tumor region T4, right-lateral pole. V usage is TRBV11-2 and J usage is TRBJ2-7; 10 bases match TRBD2. This TCR was recovered from a woman aged 30 to 39 with primary liver carcinoma and hepatitis B virus infection. The CDR3 reads CASSLEPSGSGEQYF. The CDR3 DNA follows: TGTGCCAGCAGCTTAGAGCCTAGCGGGAGCGGCGAGCAGTACTTC. Drawing the rest from reference TRBV11-2 and TRBJ2-7, the complete variable domain is EAGVAQSPRYKIIEKRQSVAFWCNPISGHATLYWYQQILGQGPKLLIQFQNNGVVDDSQLPKDRFSAERLKGVDSTLKIQPAKLEDSAVYLCASSLEPSGSGEQYFGPGTRLTVT.